This T cell receptor (beta chain) comes out of a study of T cells in Graves' hyperthyroidism and ophthalmopathy. Study results and caveats: Ophthalmopathy and stable hyperthyroidism were separated by a 13 V-J model.

RNA transcripts provided the source from which TCR beta CDR3 regions were amplified. First-round RT-PCR of the TCR CDR3 relied on the HTBI primer set. TCRdb reprocessed the multiplex PCR reads with MiXCR, giving one entry per CDR3 protein. The sample shows about 610,000 distinct CDR3 sequences, 40% to 55% of them seen only once. Comments on this clonotype: The antigen is not known.

Looked up from germline, CDR1 is LNHNV and CDR2 is YYDKDF (reference sequence). V was shortened by 1 base and J by 7 bases, with 13 bases between the two germline ends. This CDR3 has 15 residues. This chain joins TRBV15 and TRBJ2-2; TRBD1 is a possible D gene (6 bases). Material: peripheral blood or thyroid tissue (not recorded which). This receptor was identified in a young woman with Graves' hyperthyroidism. The CDR3 protein is CATSRGTVIGGELFF. DNA for the CDR3: TGTGCCACCAGCAGAGGGACAGTGATCGGCGGGGAGCTGTTTTTT.